This TCR beta chain was found in a study of PD-L1 blockade in urothelial cancer. Study details: The patients' atezolizumab therapy, 1,200 mg intravenously every 3 weeks, started at some point between 2014 and 2016. Patients' histories included 0 to 3 prior chemotherapy regimens. Typically, measured as a median, blood samples had about 140,000 T cells.

Germline assignment: CDR1 SGHTA and CDR2 FQGNSA. This CDR3 is built from 16 residues. The J segment lost 5 bases and the V segment lost 5 bases, leaving 11 bases of the junction unmatched. TCRdb's copy holds only in-frame clones and misses some; the assay was immunoSEQ multiplex PCR. Of roughly 28,000 clones in the sample, around 80% were seen once. Time point denoted: peripheral blood 6 weeks after treatment start. V and J are TRBV7-2 and TRBJ2-5; 10 positions agree with TRBD2. This clonotype was obtained from a man in his 70s with urothelial cancer. Specimen: PBMCs, collected around atezolizumab (anti-PD-L1) treatment. CDR3 DNA: TGTGCCAGCAGCACCCCAACAGCGGGGGGGTGGGAGACCCAGTACTTC. Protein: CASSTPTAGGWETQYF.